Below, one TCR beta chain is given with its context. Its matching antigen is unknown. Only in-frame clones appear in the TCRdb table, and some are missing; sequencing was by immunoSEQ multiplex PCR. The repertoire holds some 110,000 clones, with about nine tenths as singletons. This specimen belongs to a study of cytomegalovirus exposure and HLA in healthy donors. Findings and caveats of the study: There were some public TCRs occurring in many donors, but most TCR sequences were rare. TCR beta chains numbering more than 150 were designated cytomegalovirus-associated.

CDR3 size: 15 residues. The V end lost 5 bases, the J end lost 6 bases, and 14 bases lay between the germline ends. Germline CDR1 reads MNHEY; CDR2 reads SVGAGI. This rearrangement joins TRBV6-5 to TRBJ1-6; no clear D. The TCR comes from a man younger than 35 in good health and CMV-seropositive. Sequenced sample: PBMCs. The CDR3 coding sequence is TGTGCCAGCAGTCAGGCGAGGAGGCCTAATTCACCCCTCCACTTT. Translation gives CASSQARRPNSPLHF.